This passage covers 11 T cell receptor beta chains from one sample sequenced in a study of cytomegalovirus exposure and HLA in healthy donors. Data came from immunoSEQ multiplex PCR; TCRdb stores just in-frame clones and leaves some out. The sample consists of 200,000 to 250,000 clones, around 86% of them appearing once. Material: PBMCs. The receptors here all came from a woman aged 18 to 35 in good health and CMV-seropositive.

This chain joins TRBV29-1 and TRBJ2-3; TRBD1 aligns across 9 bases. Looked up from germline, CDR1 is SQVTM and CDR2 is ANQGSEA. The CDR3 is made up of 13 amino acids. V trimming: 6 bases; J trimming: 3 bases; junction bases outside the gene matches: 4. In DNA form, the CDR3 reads TGCAGCGTGGCGGGACAGGGTACAGATACGCAGTATTTT. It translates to CSVAGQGTDTQYF.

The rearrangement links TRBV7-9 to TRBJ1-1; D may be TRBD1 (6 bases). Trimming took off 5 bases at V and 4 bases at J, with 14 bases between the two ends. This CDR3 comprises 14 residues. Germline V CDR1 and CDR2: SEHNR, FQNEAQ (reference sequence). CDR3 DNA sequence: TGTGCCAGCAGCCCAGGGGTTACGAGCACTGAAGCTTTCTTT. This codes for CASSPGVTSTEAFF.

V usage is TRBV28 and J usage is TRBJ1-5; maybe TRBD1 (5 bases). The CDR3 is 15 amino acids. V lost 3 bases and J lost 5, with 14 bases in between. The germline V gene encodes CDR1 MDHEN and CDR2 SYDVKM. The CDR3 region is CASSFITGPHQPQHF. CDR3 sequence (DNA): TGTGCCAGCAGTTTTATTACAGGACCCCATCAGCCCCAGCATTTT.

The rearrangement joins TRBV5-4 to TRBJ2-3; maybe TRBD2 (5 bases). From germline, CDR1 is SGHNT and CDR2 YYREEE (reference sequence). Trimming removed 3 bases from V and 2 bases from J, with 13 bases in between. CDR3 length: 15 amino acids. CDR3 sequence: CASSWGATNTDTQYF. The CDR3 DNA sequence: TGTGCCAGCAGCTGGGGAGCGACTAACACAGATACGCAGTATTTT. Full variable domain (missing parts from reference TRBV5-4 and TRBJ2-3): ETGVTQSPTHLIKTRGQQVTLRCSSQSGHNTVSWYQQALGQGPQFIFQYYREEENGRGNFPPRFSGLQFPNYSSELNVNALELDDSALYLCASSWGATNTDTQYFGPGTRLTVL.

The CDR3 DNA reads TGTGCCACCAGGACAGGACTAGCGGACCTCAGCTCCTACAATGAGCAGTTCTTC. Amino acid sequence: CATRTGLADLSSYNEQFF. The V call is TRBV15, the J call TRBJ2-1; the match to TRBD2 covers 10 bases. The ends lost 6 bases at V and 0 bases at J; junction bases unmatched: 11. The length of the CDR3 is 18 residues. CDR1 and CDR2 from the germline V gene are LNHNV and YYDKDF (reference sequence).

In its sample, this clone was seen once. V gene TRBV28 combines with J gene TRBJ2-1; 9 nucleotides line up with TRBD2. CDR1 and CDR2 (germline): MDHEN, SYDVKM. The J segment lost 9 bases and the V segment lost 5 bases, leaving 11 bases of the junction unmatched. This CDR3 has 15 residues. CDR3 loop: CASSRAGTSYGEQFF. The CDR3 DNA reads TGTGCCAGCAGTCGAGCCGGGACTAGCTACGGTGAGCAGTTCTTC.

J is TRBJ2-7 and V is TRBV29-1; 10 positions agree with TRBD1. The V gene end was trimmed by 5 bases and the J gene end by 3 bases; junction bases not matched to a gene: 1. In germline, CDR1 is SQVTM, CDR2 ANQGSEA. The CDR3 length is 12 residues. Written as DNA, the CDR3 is TGCAGCGTTCGGGACAGGGGCTACGAGCAGTACTTC. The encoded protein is CSVRDRGYEQYF.

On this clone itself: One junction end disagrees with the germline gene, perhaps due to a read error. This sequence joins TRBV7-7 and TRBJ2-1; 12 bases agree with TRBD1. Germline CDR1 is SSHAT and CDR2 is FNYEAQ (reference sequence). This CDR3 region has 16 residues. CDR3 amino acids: CASSPGQGAFGNEQFF. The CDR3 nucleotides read TGTGCTAGCAGCCCGGGACAGGGGGCTTTCGGGAATGAGCAGTTCTTC. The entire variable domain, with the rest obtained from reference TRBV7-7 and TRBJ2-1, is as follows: GAGVSQSPRYKVTKRGQDVTLRCDPISSHATLYWYQQALGQGPEFLTYFNYEAQPDKSGLPSDRFSAERPEGSISTLTIQRTEQRDSAMYRCASSPGQGAFGNEQFFGPGTRLTVL.

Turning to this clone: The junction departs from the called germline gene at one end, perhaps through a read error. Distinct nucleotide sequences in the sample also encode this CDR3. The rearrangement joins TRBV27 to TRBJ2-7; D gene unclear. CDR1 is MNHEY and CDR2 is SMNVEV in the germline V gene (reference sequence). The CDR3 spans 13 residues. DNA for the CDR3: TGTGCCAGCAGTTTTAGGAGCTCCTACGAGCAGTATTTC. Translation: CASSFRSSYEQYF.

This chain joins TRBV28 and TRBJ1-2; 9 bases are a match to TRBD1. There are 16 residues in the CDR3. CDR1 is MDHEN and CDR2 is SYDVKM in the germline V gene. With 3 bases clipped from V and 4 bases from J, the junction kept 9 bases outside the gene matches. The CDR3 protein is CASSFFSGTGFYGYTF. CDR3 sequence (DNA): TGTGCCAGCAGTTTCTTTTCGGGGACAGGGTTCTATGGCTACACCTTC.

Here the CDR3 DNA reads TGTGCCAGCAGTTCCGGTCTGAGCCCCGCGGCTAATGAAAAACTGTTTTTT. Amino acid sequence: CASSSGLSPAANEKLFF. The chain links TRBV28 to TRBJ1-4; D is ambiguous. Germline CDR1 reads MDHEN; CDR2 reads SYDVKM. V was shortened by 4 bases and J by 3 bases, with 18 bases between the two germline ends. The CDR3 totals 17 residues.